The 11 T cell receptor beta chains below were found in one sample sequenced in a study of beta chain features in type 1 diabetes. The whole isolated RNA underwent reverse transcription, so sequencing captured expressed TCRB transcripts. TCRdb keeps only in-frame clones here, not all; method: immunoSEQ multiplex PCR. This table has a few hundred thousand clones, approximately 15% appearing once. Whole-study results and caveats: All four CD4+ subsets from Type 1 diabetes patients carried moderately but significantly shorter TCRB CDR3s.

No antigen has been assigned to these receptors. The material sequenced was naive CD4+ T cells from blood. These receptors all come from a young man with type 1 diabetes.

The chain employs TRBV25-1 and TRBJ1-1, with a tentative D call TRBD1 (6 bases). CDR1 is MGHDK and CDR2 is SYGVNS in the germline V gene. V lost 5 bases and J lost 2, with 12 bases in between. The CDR3 extends over 14 amino acids. In DNA, the CDR3 is TGTGCCAGCAGTCTACAGGGACACAACACTGAAGCTTTCTTT. It yields the protein CASSLQGHNTEAFF.

This clone was counted only a few times. The chain couples TRBV9 to TRBJ2-5, with TRBD2 as a possible D gene (5 bases). Trimming left V 1 base short and J 1 base short, with 5 bases between. CDR1 is SGDLS, CDR2 YYNGEE, per germline. This CDR3 has 13 amino acids. The CDR3 sequence: CASSVRGQETQYF. In DNA form, the CDR3 reads TGTGCCAGCAGCGTACGGGGCCAAGAGACCCAGTACTTC. Full variable domain (rest looked up from reference TRBV9 and TRBJ2-5): DSGVTQTPKHLITATGQRVTLRCSPRSGDLSVYWYQQSLDQGLQFLIQYYNGEERAKGNILERFSAQQFPDLHSELNLSSLELGDSALYFCASSVRGQETQYFGPGTRLLVL.

This clone was observed a handful of times. V and J are TRBV4-1 and TRBJ2-3; D is possibly TRBD2 (6 bases). Germline CDR1 MGHRA, CDR2 YSYEKL. Trimming removed 0 bases from V and 4 bases from J, with 17 bases in between. The CDR3 covers 17 residues. In DNA form, the CDR3 reads TGCGCCAGCAGCCAAGACTCCGGGACTTGGATGGCAGATACGCAGTATTTT. It codes for CASSQDSGTWMADTQYF.

This clone was seen a few times. The sample contains more than one DNA sequence encoding this CDR3. The CDR3: CASSSSGSTDTQYF. In nucleotides, the CDR3 is TGTGCCAGCAGCTCTAGCGGTAGCACAGATACGCAGTATTTT. This chain connects TRBV5-4 to TRBJ2-3; TRBD2 matches at 7 bases. Losses at the gene ends were 3 bases for V and 0 bases for J; bases not matched to a gene: 1. Per germline, CDR1 SGHNT and CDR2 YYREEE (reference sequence). The CDR3 is made up of 14 amino acids.

This clone has a handful of counts. The V and J genes are TRBV19 and TRBJ1-5; D may be TRBD1 (5 bases). Trimming pared 5 bases from V and 5 bases from J, leaving 10 bases between. The CDR3 has 13 amino acids. Germline loops: CDR1 LNHDA, CDR2 SQIVND (reference sequence). The CDR3 protein is CASSEQGDQPQHF. The DNA of the CDR3 is TGTGCCAGTAGTGAGCAGGGTGATCAGCCCCAGCATTTT.

The J gene is TRBJ1-4, the V gene TRBV6-6; TRBD1 matches at 8 bases. J gave up 6 bases and V 2 bases, and 8 bases lay outside the gene matches. Germline CDR1 is MNHNY and CDR2 is SVGAGI (reference sequence). The CDR3 runs 16 residues. This CDR3 is CASSYPPTGGDEKLFF. The CDR3 nucleotides read TGTGCCAGCAGTTACCCACCTACAGGGGGTGATGAAAAACTGTTTTTT.

In its sample, this clone was seen a few times. The gene calls are TRBV14 and TRBJ2-3; D perhaps matches TRBD1 (5 bases). This CDR3 has 15 residues. Looked up from germline, CDR1 is SGHDN and CDR2 is FVKESK. The V and J ends lost 2 bases and 0 bases respectively, with 9 bases between them. The CDR3 nucleotides read TGTGCCAGCAGCCAAATTACAGGTAGCACAGATACGCAGTATTTT. It yields the protein CASSQITGSTDTQYF.

The genes are TRBV30 and TRBJ2-5; D remains ambiguous. Germline-derived CDR1 and CDR2 are GTSNPN and SVGIG (reference sequence). Trimming took 0 bases from V and 5 from J, leaving 4 bases between them. This CDR3 is built from 11 residues. CDR3 in DNA: TGTGCCTGGAGTGTATATGAGACCCAGTACTTC. This gives the protein CAWSVYETQYF.

This clone was observed a few times. The chain joins TRBV7-2 to TRBJ2-7, with D maybe TRBD2 (5 bases). Germline CDR1 SGHTA, CDR2 FQGNSA. Between the trimmed V and J ends, which lost 3 bases and 2 bases, there was a span of 8 bases. This CDR3 is built from 13 residues. CDR3 nucleotides: TGTGCCAGCAGCTTTAGCGTTACCTACGAGCAGTACTTC. It is translated as CASSFSVTYEQYF.

The chain is built from TRBV4-1 and TRBJ2-1; TRBD2 aligns across 13 bases. CDR1 is MGHRA, CDR2 YSYEKL, per germline. The CDR3 consists of 19 residues. The trim removed 0 bases at V and 7 bases at J, leaving 12 bases unmatched. DNA of the CDR3: TGCGCCAGCAGCCAAGATACTGTAACTAGCGGGAGGGCCAGGAATGAGCAGTTCTTC. It is translated as CASSQDTVTSGRARNEQFF.

This clone has a handful of counts. The rearrangement joins TRBV4-2 to TRBJ2-2, with 7 bases lining up with TRBD2. CDR3 length equals 14 residues. Germline CDR1 is LGHNA and CDR2 is YNFKEQ. V lost 3 bases, J lost 3 bases, and 1 base stayed unmatched. CDR3 loop: CASSHGLDTGELFF. CDR3 nucleotide sequence: TGTGCCAGCAGCCACGGACTAGACACCGGGGAGCTGTTTTTT.